This T cell receptor (beta chain) was sequenced in a study of molecular identifiers for immune sequencing clone quantification. Study as a whole: Across replicate runs, RNA obtained from approximately 22,000 or 94,000 naive CD8 cells was divided into five, with four undergoing sequencing.

This clonotype appeared a few times. One entry per CDR3 protein results from TCRdb running MiXCR on the PCR reads. The sample has nearly 650,000 distinct CDR3 sequences, over 25% seen once. Sorting defined naive CD8 T cells as CD8+CD4-CCR7+CD45RA+. The germline V gene has CDR1 MNHEY and CDR2 SVGAGI. The CDR3 extends over 15 amino acids. With 4 bases removed from V and 5 bases from J, the gap between germline ends came to 17 bases. Input material: naive CD8+ T cells from blood, with Jurkat cell RNA spiked in. Documented subset: FACS-sorted CD8+CD4-CCR7+CD45RA+ naive T cells. This clonotype originated in a human donor in good health. Some libraries in this study had Jurkat cell RNA spiked in. The rearrangement uses TRBV6-5 and TRBJ1-2; D remains ambiguous. As DNA, the CDR3 is TGTGCCAGCAGTTTTGTGGCCGACTTGCGTTATGGCTACACCTTC. It encodes CASSFVADLRYGYTF.